These 15 T cell receptor beta chains were all obtained from the same sample, sequenced in a study of regulatory T cells in long-lasting Graves disease. Regarding time point: newly diagnosed GD, antithyroid drugs for less than 3 months. TCR sequences were obtained from RNA taken from PBMCs. For TCR beta, libraries came from iRepertoire HTBI primers and Arm-PCR of CDR3 regions. Via MiXCR, TCRdb re-called the multiplex PCR reads, giving one row per CDR3 protein. The sample records 680,000 or so distinct CDR3 sequences, 15% to 20% being singletons. The same specimen was also included in a second study, on T cells in Graves' hyperthyroidism and ophthalmopathy.

The sequencing here drew on peripheral blood mononuclear cells (PBMCs), taken at new diagnosis, from a patient treated with antithyroid drugs. Receptors originate from a woman aged 30 to 39 with Graves disease.

This clonotype showed up just a few times. This rearrangement joins TRBV4-1 to TRBJ1-1; no reliable D call. The CDR3 has 14 residues. In germline, CDR1 is MGHRA, CDR2 YSYEKL. The V end lost 2 bases, the J end lost 2 bases, and 9 bases lay between the germline ends. CDR3 bases: TGCGCCAGCAGCCAAATGATAGGAAACACTGAAGCTTTCTTT. Translated, it gives CASSQMIGNTEAFF.

The V and J genes are TRBV5-1 and TRBJ2-1; 9 nucleotides align to TRBD2. The J segment lost 6 bases and the V segment lost 1 base, leaving 5 bases of the junction unmatched. CDR1 is SGHRS and CDR2 is YFSETQ in the germline V gene. The CDR3 is made up of 15 amino acids. The CDR3 here is CASSLRLAGSNEQFF. The CDR3 nucleotides are TGCGCCAGCAGCTTGAGGCTAGCGGGATCCAATGAGCAGTTCTTC.

In this sample, this clonotype turned up a few times. This chain links TRBV3-1 with TRBJ2-1; the D is unclear. V lost 4 bases to trimming and J lost 0 bases, with 10 bases between them. The length of the CDR3 is 15 residues. CDR1 and CDR2 (germline): LGHDT, YNNKEL (reference sequence). The CDR3 here is CASSRTESSYNEQFF. In DNA form, the CDR3 reads TGTGCCAGCAGCCGGACGGAGAGCTCCTACAATGAGCAGTTCTTC.

This clonotype has a count of ten or more. V gene TRBV28 combines with J gene TRBJ2-1; 12 bases map to TRBD2. This CDR3 has 16 amino acids. J lost 15 bases, V lost 3 bases, and 15 bases had no gene match. Germline V gene sequence: CDR1 MDHEN, CDR2 SYDVKM. The DNA of the CDR3 is TGTGCCAGCAGTTTTTTAGGGAGACTAGCGGGAGTGGATCTGTTCTTC. It encodes CASSFLGRLAGVDLFF.

This clonotype has at least ten counts. The chain uses TRBV6-1 and TRBJ2-2; D unresolved. The germline gives CDR1 MNHNS, CDR2 SASEGT. The CDR3 contains 14 residues. The germline V and J ends were trimmed by 6 bases and 2 bases, with 10 bases remaining between them. CDR3 region: CASSRSVNTGELFF. CDR3 sequence (DNA): TGTGCCAGCAGCCGATCGGTAAACACCGGGGAGCTGTTTTTT.

CDR3 amino acids: CASSQLGGDQPQHF. The CDR3 DNA is TGTGCCAGCAGCCAACTGGGGGGGGATCAGCCCCAGCATTTT. The chain is built from TRBV16 and TRBJ1-5, with D perhaps TRBD1 (5 bases). This CDR3 contains 14 residues. Looked up from germline, CDR1 is KGHSY and CDR2 is FQNENV. V was clipped by 2 bases and J by 5 bases, with 10 bases between them.

The V gene is TRBV2, the J gene TRBJ2-5; D is possibly TRBD1 (6 bases). Germline-derived CDR1 and CDR2 are SNHLY and FYNNEI. Trimming took off 4 bases at V and 0 bases at J, with 9 bases between the two ends. The CDR3 is 14 amino acids. The CDR3 protein is CASSADRHQETQYF. CDR3 in DNA: TGTGCCAGCAGTGCCGACAGGCACCAAGAGACCCAGTACTTC.

The V call is TRBV7-6, the J call TRBJ1-5; no reliable D call. The length of the CDR3 is 19 residues. Per germline, CDR1 SGHVS and CDR2 FNYEAQ. The V end lost 2 bases, the J end lost 3 bases, and 23 bases lay between the germline ends. The CDR3 is CASSLKVAGTDLTNQPQHF. The CDR3 bases are TGTGCCAGCAGCTTAAAAGTTGCGGGCACGGACCTTACCAATCAGCCCCAGCATTTT.

The chain carries TRBV5-1 and TRBJ2-1; D remains ambiguous. Trimming removed 1 base from V and 0 bases from J, with 14 bases in between. Germline assignment: CDR1 SGHRS and CDR2 YFSETQ. The CDR3 sequence is 17 residues long. Here the CDR3 DNA reads TGCGCCAGCAGCTTGATCCCGGCCCCGAGCTCCTACAATGAGCAGTTCTTC. It specifies CASSLIPAPSSYNEQFF.

The chain joins TRBV3-1 to TRBJ1-2; D remains ambiguous. Trimming took off 4 bases at V and 1 base at J, with 16 bases between the two ends. CDR3 size: 16 residues. CDR1 and CDR2 (germline): LGHDT, YNNKEL (reference sequence). The DNA for the CDR3 is TGTGCCAGCAGCCCACCGCCGAGGACCTTTAACTATGGCTACACCTTC. The encoded protein is CASSPPPRTFNYGYTF.

The rearrangement joins TRBV7-9 to TRBJ2-2, with D unclear. Germline lookup yields CDR1 SEHNR and CDR2 FQNEAQ (reference sequence). The CDR3 is 12 amino acids. V shed 8 bases and J shed 4 bases, with 8 bases lying between them. The CDR3 loop reads CASHFGTGELFF. CDR3 sequence (DNA): TGTGCCAGCCACTTCGGCACCGGGGAGCTGTTTTTT.

This chain connects TRBV7-9 to TRBJ2-7, with 7 bases matching TRBD1. Trimming removed 5 bases from V and 0 bases from J; junction bases left unmatched: 19. Per the germline V gene, CDR1 is SEHNR and CDR2 is FQNEAQ (reference sequence). This CDR3 region has 19 residues. The CDR3 DNA reads as TGTGCCAGCAGCCAACAGGGGTATCAGCGGTCCAGCCTCTCCTACGAGCAGTACTTC. It encodes CASSQQGYQRSSLSYEQYF.

This clonotype showed up many times. This chain connects TRBV15 to TRBJ2-7, with D unclear. Germline V lookup: CDR1 LNHNV, CDR2 YYDKDF (reference sequence). V lost 3 bases and J lost 4, with 4 bases in between. CDR3 length: 11 amino acids. As DNA, the CDR3 is TGTGCCACCAGCAGCTTATACGAGCAGTACTTC. It specifies CATSSLYEQYF.

This clonotype was detected ten times or more. This chain links TRBV5-1 with TRBJ2-1; 7 nucleotides align to TRBD2. CDR3 length: 14 amino acids. Germline CDR1 reads SGHRS; CDR2 reads YFSETQ. The V segment lost 7 bases and the J segment 3 bases; nucleotides outside the gene matches: 7. CDR3 coding DNA: TGCGCCAGCTCCGCGGGGGAGTACTACAATGAGCAGTTCTTC. Translated: CASSAGEYYNEQFF.

This clonotype was counted ten times or more. The chain recombines TRBV2 with TRBJ2-3; D perhaps matches TRBD1 (5 bases). Trimming cost V 8 bases and J 0 bases, with 9 bases left between them. The germline CDR1 and CDR2 sequences are SNHLY and FYNNEI. This CDR3 has 13 residues. In DNA form, the CDR3 reads TGTGCCAGCCCAGGGTGGAGCACAGATACGCAGTATTTT. Translating it yields CASPGWSTDTQYF. The whole variable domain, filled in from reference TRBV2 and TRBJ2-3, reads EPEVTQTPSHQVTQMGQEVILRCVPISNHLYFYWYRQILGQKVEFLVSFYNNEISEKSEIFDDQFSVERPDGSNFTLKIRSTKLEDSAMYFCASPGWSTDTQYFGPGTRLTVL.